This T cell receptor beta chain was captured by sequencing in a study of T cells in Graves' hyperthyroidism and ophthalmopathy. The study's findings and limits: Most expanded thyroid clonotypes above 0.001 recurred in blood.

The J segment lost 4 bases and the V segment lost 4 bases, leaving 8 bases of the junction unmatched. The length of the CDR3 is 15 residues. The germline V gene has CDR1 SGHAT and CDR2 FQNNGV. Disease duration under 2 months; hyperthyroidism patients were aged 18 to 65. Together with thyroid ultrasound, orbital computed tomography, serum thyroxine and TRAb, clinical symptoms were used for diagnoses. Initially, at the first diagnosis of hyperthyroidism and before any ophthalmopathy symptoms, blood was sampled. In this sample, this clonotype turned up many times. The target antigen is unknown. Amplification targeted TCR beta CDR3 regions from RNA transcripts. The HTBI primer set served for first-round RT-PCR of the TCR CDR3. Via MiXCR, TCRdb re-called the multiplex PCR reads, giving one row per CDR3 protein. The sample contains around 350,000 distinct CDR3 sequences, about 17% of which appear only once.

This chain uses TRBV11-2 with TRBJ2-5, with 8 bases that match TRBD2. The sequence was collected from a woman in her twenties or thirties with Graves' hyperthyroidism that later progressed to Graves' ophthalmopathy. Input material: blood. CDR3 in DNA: TGTGCCAGCAGCTCTAACCAGCGGGAGATAGAGACCCAGTACTTC. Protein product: CASSSNQREIETQYF.